Listed here are 24 T cell receptor beta chains from one sample, sequenced in a study of CD8+ T cells in alopecia areata. Treatment: oral pan-JAK inhibitor, 5-10 mg twice daily. Reverse transcription of extracted RNA yielded cDNA, which provided the sequencing template. Some clones are missing from TCRdb's copy, which holds only in-frame ones; the method was immunoSEQ multiplex PCR. The sample has 150,000 or so clones, 70% to 90% seen once. The source material was CD8+ T cells sorted from blood, sampled at week 4, from a patient treated with tofacitinib. The source is a human donor with alopecia areata.

The V gene is TRBV4-1, the J gene TRBJ2-7, with 7 bases matching TRBD2. Germline lookup yields CDR1 MGHRA and CDR2 YSYEKL. This CDR3 spans 14 amino acids. Trimming removed 1 base from V and 5 bases from J; junction bases left unmatched: 5. CDR3 in amino acids: CASSQGLARDEQYF. The CDR3 DNA sequence: TGCGCCAGCAGCCAAGGACTAGCTCGGGACGAGCAGTACTTC.

The chain is built from TRBV4-1 and TRBJ2-3; 13 bases match TRBD2. The CDR3 has 17 amino acids. In germline, CDR1 is MGHRA, CDR2 YSYEKL. V shed 2 bases, J shed 3 bases, and the junction held 5 bases outside the gene matches. DNA of the CDR3: TGCGCCAGCAGCCAACGACTAGCGGGAGGATTAACAGATACGCAGTATTTT. Protein: CASSQRLAGGLTDTQYF.

The chain recombines TRBV11-2 with TRBJ2-1, with D perhaps TRBD2 (7 bases). CDR1 and CDR2 from the germline V gene are SGHAT and FQNNGV. Between the trimmed V and J ends, which lost 5 bases and 6 bases, there was a span of 17 bases. The CDR3 has 15 residues. Here the CDR3 DNA reads TGTGCCAGCAGCCCGGCTCTAGGGGGGGGCAATGAGCAGTTCTTC. Protein product: CASSPALGGGNEQFF.

The chain has TRBV2 and TRBJ2-3; D might be TRBD2 (6 bases). Germline assignment: CDR1 SNHLY and CDR2 FYNNEI. The CDR3 consists of 15 residues. The germline V and J ends were trimmed by 3 bases and 0 bases, with 10 bases remaining between them. CDR3 DNA sequence: TGTGCCAGCAGTGAGGGGCGGGGAAGCACAGATACGCAGTATTTT. Protein: CASSEGRGSTDTQYF.

The genes are TRBV6-5 and TRBJ1-1; no clear D. Germline assignment: CDR1 MNHEY and CDR2 SVGAGI. The CDR3 is 13 amino acids. V dropped 2 bases and J dropped 6 bases, with 10 bases sitting between them. CDR3 nucleotide sequence: TGTGCCAGCAGTTACGGAGCAAGCGCTGAAGCTTTCTTT. Encoded protein: CASSYGASAEAFF.

The genes are TRBV7-9 and TRBJ2-7; D not resolved. Germline V gives CDR1 SEHNR, CDR2 FQNEAQ (reference sequence). The V end was cut by 6 bases, the J end by 7 bases, with 10 bases between. The CDR3 spans 11 residues. Here the CDR3 reads CASRSWGEQYF. The DNA of the CDR3 is TGTGCCAGCAGATCCTGGGGTGAGCAGTACTTC.

This clone was seen just once. V usage is TRBV30 and J usage is TRBJ2-4, with D tentatively TRBD1 or TRBD2 (6 bases each). The germline V and J ends were trimmed by 2 bases and 6 bases, with 11 bases remaining between them. The CDR3 consists of 13 residues. Germline V gene lookup returns CDR1 GTSNPN and CDR2 SVGIG (reference sequence). The CDR3 sequence: CAWSLGGGNIQYF. For the CDR3, the DNA is TGTGCCTGGAGTCTGGGGGGCGGAAACATTCAGTACTTC.

This clone was counted between two and nine times. The genes are TRBV29-1 and TRBJ2-7; D possibly corresponds to TRBD2 (6 bases). The CDR3 has 14 amino acids. Trimming shortened V by 2 bases and J by 2 bases, and 13 bases separated the two germline ends. Germline CDR1 and CDR2: SQVTM and ANQGSEA. The chain's CDR3 is CSVELTGGTYEQYF. CDR3 nucleotide sequence: TGCAGCGTTGAATTGACTGGGGGGACCTACGAGCAGTACTTC.

The chain employs TRBV2 and TRBJ1-2; 7 bases match TRBD1. Per germline, CDR1 SNHLY and CDR2 FYNNEI. This CDR3 is built from 14 residues. J lost 5 bases, V lost 6 bases, and 9 bases had no gene match. CDR3 loop: CASRPGQRKYGYTF. For the CDR3, the DNA is TGTGCCAGCAGGCCGGGACAGAGAAAATATGGCTACACCTTC. Filled out from reference TRBV2 and TRBJ1-2, the complete variable domain reads EPEVTQTPSHQVTQMGQEVILRCVPISNHLYFYWYRQILGQKVEFLVSFYNNEISEKSEIFDDQFSVERPDGSNFTLKIRSTKLEDSAMYFCASRPGQRKYGYTFGSGTRLTVV.

Points on this clone: Other DNA sequences from this sample encode an identical CDR3 as well. The chain uses TRBV27 and TRBJ2-7; D is uncertain. The CDR3 has 13 residues. Germline assignment: CDR1 MNHEY and CDR2 SMNVEV (reference sequence). Deletions cut 2 bases from V and 1 base from J, with 6 bases between. The DNA for the CDR3 is TGTGCCAGCAGTTTAACTTCTTCCTACGAGCAGTACTTC. This encodes CASSLTSSYEQYF.

This clone was observed a single time. V is TRBV5-4 and J is TRBJ2-1; a weak D match, TRBD2 (5 bases). This CDR3 region has 15 residues. Germline CDR1 is SGHNT and CDR2 is YYREEE (reference sequence). V lost 2 bases and J lost 12, with 21 bases in between. The CDR3 spells CASSFEGLRGNGQFF. CDR3 nucleotides: TGTGCCAGCAGCTTCGAAGGCCTTCGGGGAAACGGGCAGTTCTTC.

This clone occurred a few times. The DNA of the CDR3 is TGTGCCAGCAGCCTAGCGGGAGGCCCGGCCGGGGAGCTGTTTTTT. This codes for CASSLAGGPAGELFF. The rearrangement joins TRBV5-5 to TRBJ2-2; 11 bases fit TRBD2. The CDR3 covers 15 residues. V dropped 4 bases and J dropped 6; count of bases not matched to a gene: 5. Per germline, CDR1 SGHKS and CDR2 YYEKEE (reference sequence).

This sequence joins TRBV5-6 and TRBJ2-7; a weak D match, TRBD2 (6 bases). Trimming stripped 6 bases from V and 6 bases from J, with 13 bases between. CDR3 length: 12 residues. Per the germline V gene, CDR1 is SGHDT and CDR2 is YYEEEE. DNA of the CDR3: TGTGCCAGCACTCTCGGAGGGGCCGAGCAGTACTTC. Protein product: CASTLGGAEQYF.

The J gene is TRBJ1-5, the V gene TRBV7-9; 9 nucleotides align to TRBD1. The CDR3 length is 15 residues. Germline CDR1 reads SEHNR; CDR2 reads FQNEAQ (reference sequence). Unmatched junction bases numbered 5, after V lost 5 bases and J lost 3 bases. The CDR3 DNA reads as TGTGCCAGCAGCCTACGGGACAGGGCCAATCAGCCCCAGCATTTT. This gives the protein CASSLRDRANQPQHF. The full variable domain, its missing parts supplied by reference TRBV7-9 and TRBJ1-5, is DTGVSQNPRHKITKRGQNVTFRCDPISEHNRLYWYRQTLGQGPEFLTYFQNEAQLEKSRLLSDRFSAERPKGSFSTLEIQRTEQGDSAMYLCASSLRDRANQPQHFGDGTRLSIL.

This rearrangement joins TRBV2 to TRBJ1-4; D is uncertain. Germline CDR1 and CDR2: SNHLY and FYNNEI. V lost 6 bases and J lost 0, with 5 bases in between. CDR3 size: 13 residues. CDR3 nucleotides: TGTGCCAGCAGCGGCGCAACTAATGAAAAACTGTTTTTT. Amino acid sequence: CASSGATNEKLFF.

The chain joins TRBV23-1 to TRBJ2-7; TRBD2 aligns across 12 bases. TRBV23-1 is classed as an ORF, of uncertain function. The CDR3 is made up of 16 amino acids. V gave up 4 bases and J gave up 2 bases; unmatched junction bases: 6. The CDR3 region is CASSPRLAGDTYEQYF. The CDR3 nucleotides are TGCGCCAGCAGTCCAAGACTAGCGGGGGATACCTACGAGCAGTACTTC.

The chain couples TRBV2 to TRBJ2-4; D might be TRBD2 (6 bases). V was cut by 4 bases and J by 6 bases, with 13 bases left in between. Per the germline V gene, CDR1 is SNHLY and CDR2 is FYNNEI. This CDR3 comprises 14 residues. CDR3 in DNA: TGTGCCAGCAGTGCAAGACTAGACAGAAACATTCAGTACTTC. Translating gives CASSARLDRNIQYF. The full variable domain, completed using reference TRBV2 and TRBJ2-4, is EPEVTQTPSHQVTQMGQEVILRCVPISNHLYFYWYRQILGQKVEFLVSFYNNEISEKSEIFDDQFSVERPDGSNFTLKIRSTKLEDSAMYFCASSARLDRNIQYFGAGTRLSVL.

This rearrangement joins TRBV7-9 to TRBJ2-2; D is unclear. V lost 1 base to trimming and J lost 6 bases, with 6 bases between them. The CDR3 contains 13 residues. Looked up from germline, CDR1 is SEHNR and CDR2 is FQNEAQ (reference sequence). CDR3: CASSLVAAGELFF. As DNA, the CDR3 is TGTGCCAGCAGCTTAGTTGCGGCCGGGGAGCTGTTTTTT.

V gene TRBV27 combines with J gene TRBJ2-7; 9 nucleotides align to TRBD1. CDR1 is MNHEY and CDR2 is SMNVEV in the germline V gene (reference sequence). With 1 base clipped from V and 5 bases from J, the junction kept 6 bases outside the gene matches. This CDR3 has 15 residues. As DNA, the CDR3 is TGTGCCAGCAGTTTATGGGGACAGGGTATCGACGAGCAGTACTTC. It codes for CASSLWGQGIDEQYF.

The V call is TRBV10-3, the J call TRBJ1-1; no firm D call. The CDR3 spans 15 residues. CDR1 is ENHRY and CDR2 is SYGVKD in the germline V gene. V was trimmed by 8 bases and J by 5 bases, leaving 21 bases between them. The CDR3 DNA reads as TGTGCCATCCTGGACCCAGGACGTAAGTGGACTGAAGCTTTCTTT. It specifies CAILDPGRKWTEAFF.

The gene calls are TRBV5-1 and TRBJ2-3, with 9 bases fitting TRBD2. The germline V gene has CDR1 SGHRS and CDR2 YFSETQ. The CDR3 is 14 amino acids. V gave up 7 bases and J gave up 6 bases; unmatched junction bases: 9. The CDR3 spells CASGLGLASDTQYF. CDR3 DNA: TGCGCCAGCGGACTCGGACTAGCGAGCGATACGCAGTATTTT.

Written as DNA, the CDR3 is TGTGCCAGCACCAGAAGGGACACAAGCAATCAGCCCCAGCATTTT. Translating gives CASTRRDTSNQPQHF. This chain connects TRBV2 to TRBJ1-5, with a possible D match to TRBD1 (6 bases). The V end was cut by 7 bases, the J end by 1 base, with 14 bases between. This CDR3 spans 15 amino acids. Germline V lookup: CDR1 SNHLY, CDR2 FYNNEI. Using reference TRBV2 and TRBJ1-5 for the parts outside the CDR3, the full variable domain is EPEVTQTPSHQVTQMGQEVILRCVPISNHLYFYWYRQILGQKVEFLVSFYNNEISEKSEIFDDQFSVERPDGSNFTLKIRSTKLEDSAMYFCASTRRDTSNQPQHFGDGTRLSIL.

This clone came up once. The chain uses TRBV27 and TRBJ2-1; 10 bases match TRBD1. Trimming at V came to 3 bases and at J to 8 bases, leaving 4 bases not matched to a gene. Per the germline V gene, CDR1 is MNHEY and CDR2 is SMNVEV (reference sequence). The CDR3 has 14 amino acids. The CDR3 DNA reads TGTGCCAGCAGTTTGGGACAGGGGTGGGATGAGCAGTTCTTC. Its translation: CASSLGQGWDEQFF.

This clone is a singleton in its sample. J is TRBJ2-3 and V is TRBV11-2; tentative D call: TRBD2 (5 bases). The CDR3 covers 17 residues. Germline V lookup: CDR1 SGHAT, CDR2 FQNNGV. The V end lost 1 base, the J end lost 1 base, and 15 bases lay between the germline ends. CDR3 sequence: CASSLGVAFRRTDTQYF. The DNA for the CDR3 is TGTGCCAGCAGCTTAGGGGTAGCGTTTCGGCGCACAGATACGCAGTATTTT. The full variable domain, its missing parts supplied by reference TRBV11-2 and TRBJ2-3, is EAGVAQSPRYKIIEKRQSVAFWCNPISGHATLYWYQQILGQGPKLLIQFQNNGVVDDSQLPKDRFSAERLKGVDSTLKIQPAKLEDSAVYLCASSLGVAFRRTDTQYFGPGTRLTVL.